The rows below give T cell receptor beta chains drawn from one sample of a study of T cells in Graves' hyperthyroidism and ophthalmopathy. TCRdb ran MiXCR on the multiplex PCR reads and lists one entry per CDR3 protein. In the table there are about 360,000 distinct CDR3 sequences, less than 15% of which are singletons. Sequencing input: blood. The receptor set was obtained from a young woman with Graves' hyperthyroidism. Both conserved end residues are part of each CDR3. A D gene is named only where the DNA matches it firmly. A row's size may be missing; if present it is once, few, many or a size class.

abundance,len,d_gene,v_gene,j_gene,CDR3nt,CDR3aa
NA,15,TRBD2,TRBV9,TRBJ2-1,TGTGCCAGCAGCGTTAGCGGGCTAGACTACAATGAGCAGTTCTTC,CASSVSGLDYNEQFF
NA,13,TRBD1,TRBV29-1,TRBJ2-1,TGCAGCGTCCCCGGGACAGTATACAATGAGCAGTTCTTC,CSVPGTVYNEQFF
many,14,NA,TRBV2,TRBJ1-2,TGTGCCAGCACCCAGAATGGACTTAACTATGGCTACACCTTC,CASTQNGLNYGYTF
few,13,NA,TRBV10-3,TRBJ1-5,TGTGCCATCGGGGGGGGAGTCAATCAGCCCCAGCATTTT,CAIGGGVNQPQHF
few,13,TRBD1,TRBV7-9,TRBJ1-2,TGTGCCAGCAGCGGACAGGGGGAAGATGGCTACACCTTC,CASSGQGEDGYTF
many,20,TRBD2,TRBV20-1,TRBJ2-3,TGCAGTGCTAGATGGATTGGCGGGAGGGCCTCTCTGGGCCAAATCGATACGCAGTATTTT,CSARWIGGRASLGQIDTQYF
many,13,NA,TRBV7-9,TRBJ1-6,TGTGCCAGCAGCCCAGAGCCTGGGTCACCCCTCCACTTT,CASSPEPGSPLHF
many,18,TRBD1,TRBV6-1,TRBJ2-7,TGTGCCAGCACTCACCTACCGCTGGACAGGGGGCTTCCCTACGAGCAGTACTTC,CASTHLPLDRGLPYEQYF
many,11,NA,TRBV24-1,TRBJ1-4,TGTGCCACCAGTGAAAGTGAAAAACTGTTTTTT,CATSESEKLFF
many,15,TRBD2,TRBV28,TRBJ2-7,TGTGCCAGCAGACCGACTAGCGGAGCCACCTACGAGCAGTACTTC,CASRPTSGATYEQYF
few,14,NA,TRBV29-1,TRBJ2-2,TGCAGCGTTGTAGGGCGGTCAACGGACGGGGAGCTGTTTTTT,CSVVGRSTDGELFF
NA,13,NA,TRBV28,TRBJ1-5,TGTGCCACCAGATTGGGAGCAAATCAGCCCCAGCATTTT,CATRLGANQPQHF
many,15,TRBD2,TRBV27,TRBJ2-7,TGTGCCAGCAGTTTCGGACTAGCGAGTGTATACGAGCAGTACTTC,CASSFGLASVYEQYF
many,14,NA,TRBV10-3,TRBJ2-7,TGTGCCATCAGTCGGGACCGAGCCTCCTACGAGCAGTACTTC,CAISRDRASYEQYF
many,15,TRBD1,TRBV6-1,TRBJ1-5,TGTGCCAGCAGTGAAGATTGGGACAGGTATCAGCCCCAGCATTTT,CASSEDWDRYQPQHF
many,15,NA,TRBV28,TRBJ1-1,TGTGCCAGCAGTTTATTGGGCAGCATGAACACTGAAGCTTTCTTT,CASSLLGSMNTEAFF
few,13,NA,TRBV6-1,TRBJ2-3,TGTGCCAGCAGCCGAGGGTGGGCAGATACGCAGTATTTT,CASSRGWADTQYF
NA,17,TRBD2,TRBV3-1,TRBJ2-1,TGTGCCAGCAGTGGGACTAGCGGGGCGAGCTCCTACAATGAGCAGTTCTTC,CASSGTSGASSYNEQFF
many,13,NA,TRBV10-3,TRBJ2-5,TGTGCCATCAGTGACCTTCCCCAAGAGACCCAGTACTTC,CAISDLPQETQYF
many,15,NA,TRBV6-2/TRBV6-3,TRBJ2-1,TGTGCCAGCAGTAGGTGGAGGGCCAATGACAATGAGCAGTTCTTC,CASSRWRANDNEQFF
many,15,TRBD2,TRBV30,TRBJ2-1,TGTGCCTGGAGCGGGGAGAGGGAGGGTTACAATGAGCAGTTCTTC,CAWSGEREGYNEQFF
many,14,NA,TRBV2,TRBJ2-1,TGTGCCAGCAGTGAACAGGGGATGTACAATGAGCAGTTCTTC,CASSEQGMYNEQFF
many,16,TRBD2,TRBV7-2,TRBJ2-3,TGTGCCAGCAGCCCCGCCCGACTAGCCGGGAGGAGTACGCAGTATTTT,CASSPARLAGRSTQYF
many,18,TRBD2,TRBV24-1,TRBJ2-1,TGTGCCACCAGTGATTTTCCCGGGGAAGCGGGAGTGAGTAATGAGCAGTTCTTC,CATSDFPGEAGVSNEQFF
NA,15,NA,TRBV6-1,TRBJ2-1,TGTGCCAGCATGACTCCGGGCCTCGGGTCCCATGAGCAGTTCTTC,CASMTPGLGSHEQFF
many,13,TRBD2,TRBV10-3,TRBJ2-5,TGTGCCATCAGTGACAGGGAGGGAAAGACCCAGTACTTC,CAISDREGKTQYF
many,14,NA,TRBV20-1,TRBJ2-5,TGCAGTGCTAGAGATGGGGCAGTTTTTGAGACCCAGTACTTC,CSARDGAVFETQYF
NA,14,TRBD1,TRBV28,TRBJ1-2,TGTGCCAGCAGTTTGGGGCTAGGGGGCCATGGCCACACCTTC,CASSLGLGGHGHTF
many,18,TRBD2,TRBV6-1,TRBJ2-3,TGTGCCAGCAGTGAAGAGGGACTAGCGGGATGGAGGACAGATACGCAGTATTTT,CASSEEGLAGWRTDTQYF